This T cell receptor beta chain was profiled in a study of T cells expressing NK-cell markers. Across the whole study: Repertoire data for TCR beta were derived from sorted T cells (CD3+CD56+NKG2C+, CD3+CD56+NKG2C- and CD3+CD56-NKG2C+).

General study points: As a fraction of CD8+ T cells, dominant NKG2C+ clonotypes reached roughly 1.0-7.0% in six donors. The study found these clonotypes also leading the CD3+CD56-NKG2C+ fraction in several donors.

A note on this clonotype: Its antigen is unidentified.

The CDR3 has 17 residues. Germline CDR1 and CDR2: KGHSH and LQKENI. The authors made TCR beta cDNA libraries by 5'RACE template switching. This switching added a universal primer site and UMIs. For each CDR3 protein, TCRdb gives one entry from its re-call of the 5' RACE reads, without DNA. The listing records about 260,000 distinct CDR3 sequences. The TCR was taken from a woman aged 18-70 years in good health. The chain couples TRBV18 to TRBJ2-5; TCRdb's D call of TRBD2 is untestable without DNA. The material sequenced was blood T cells: a sorted CD56 or NKG2C T cell subset, CD4+ or CD8+ T cells, or bulk PBMC T cells (not recorded which). The CDR3 region is CASSPGGLAGVSETQYF. The variable domain in full, completed from reference TRBV18 and TRBJ2-5, reads NAGVMQNPRHLVRRRGQEARLRCSPMKGHSHVYWYRQLPEEGLKFMVYLQKENIIDESGMPKERFSAEFPKEGPSILRIQQVVRGDSAAYFCASSPGGLAGVSETQYFGPGTRLLVL.